Below, 22 T cell receptor beta chains from the same sample are listed, as sequenced in a study of TET2 disruption in CD19-targeted CAR T cells. Described treatment: autologous CTL019 cells: CD19 CAR with 4-1BB and CD3 zeta domains. Produced via immunoSEQ multiplex PCR; TCRdb's table is partial and in-frame only. The sample table sets out around 30,000 clones. Their target antigens are unknown. The specimen comprised CD8- CAR+ T cells sorted from cultured blood T cells, sampled for CD19 CAR T cell therapy. The subset was: CD8-negative CAR-positive T cells from the infusion product. The source of these receptors is a man aged 70-80 years with chronic lymphocytic leukemia.

As concerns this clone: The junction does not match germline at one end; this may be a read error. The sequenced fragment ends 3 residues before the CDR3 boundary, so the rest is inferred from the germline J gene. The V and J genes are TRBV4-2 and TRBJ2-2, with D perhaps matching TRBD1 (6 bases). Germline V gene sequence: CDR1 LGHNA, CDR2 YNFKEQ. CDR3 length: 14 amino acids. CDR3 residues: CASSLDSRTGELFF. The covered CDR3 bases are TGCGCCAGCAGCCTGGACAGCCGGACCGGGGAG.

For this clone: The read gets to within 3 residues of the CDR3 end, and the germline J gene fills in the rest. The V and J genes are TRBV14 and TRBJ2-5, with D tentatively TRBD2 (6 bases). CDR1 and CDR2 (germline): SGHDN, FVKESK. V lost 2 bases and J 4 bases, leaving 8 bases between the germline ends. This CDR3 has 13 residues. The sequenced CDR3 bases are TGTGCCAGCAGCCAACTAGCGATAGAGACC. This sequence encodes CASSQLAIET. The whole CDR3 protein reads CASSQLAIETQYF.

Concerning this clone itself: The CDR3 end falls 3 residues outside the read, so it is completed with the germline J gene. The J gene is TRBJ1-1, the V gene TRBV20-1; 7 nucleotides match TRBD1. CDR1 and CDR2 from the germline V gene are DFQATT and SNEGSKA (reference sequence). The length of the CDR3 is 16 residues. The J segment lost 7 bases and the V segment lost 2 bases, leaving 16 bases of the junction unmatched. The sequenced CDR3 bases are TGCAGTGCTAGACCTGGGGGGACAGCTTTAGGGGATGAA. Its translation is CSARPGGTALGDE. The entire CDR3 protein is CSARPGGTALGDEAFF.

CDR3 sequence: CASSQPGTGNTEAFF. CDR3 DNA (partial): TGTGCCAGCAGCCAGCCCGGGACAGGGAACACTGAA. The chain combines TRBV14 with TRBJ1-1, with 8 nucleotides matching TRBD1. The CDR3 goes on 3 residues after the read ends, and that part is filled in from the germline J gene. Germline V gene lookup returns CDR1 SGHDN and CDR2 FVKESK. With 3 bases clipped from V and 1 base from J, the junction kept 4 bases outside the gene matches. The CDR3 extends over 15 amino acids.

About this clone itself: The read finishes 3 residues shy of the CDR3 end, and the germline J gene is used to complete it. The V and J genes are TRBV7-3 and TRBJ1-1, with D hard to call. Germline V gives CDR1 SGHTA, CDR2 FQGTGA. CDR3 length: 13 amino acids. The CDR3 loop reads CASSLSEADTAFF. The sequenced part of the CDR3 DNA is TGTGCCAGCAGCTTATCCGAGGCAGATACG.

As for this clone: The read halts 3 residues ahead of the CDR3 end, with the missing end drawn from the germline J gene. The chain combines TRBV5-4 with TRBJ2-4, with TRBD1 as a possible D gene (5 bases). This CDR3 has 14 residues. Germline V gene sequence: CDR1 SGHNT, CDR2 YYREEE (reference sequence). CDR3 DNA, as far as it was read: TGTGCCAGCAGCTCCGACATGGCAGGGCAGCCT. This gives the protein CASSSDMAGQP. The full CDR3 protein is CASSSDMAGQPQYF.

Turning to this clone: The read ends 3 residues shy of where the CDR3 ends; the end is completed using the germline J gene. This chain links TRBV3-1 (or the pseudogene TRBV3-2) with TRBJ1-2; D is uncertain. V shed 5 bases and J shed 7 bases, with 8 bases lying between them. The CDR3 extends over 11 amino acids. The germline gives CDR1 LGHDT, CDR2 YNNKEL (reference sequence). CDR3 DNA, as far as it was read: TGTGCCAGCAGCAAACTTAGTGGC. Protein sequence: CASSKLSG. The entire CDR3 protein is CASSKLSGYTF.

The CDR3 loop is CASSPDREAGQYF. CDR3 DNA, as far as it was read: TGTGCCAGCTCACCTGACAGGGAAGCCGGT. J is TRBJ2-4 and V is TRBV18; 7 bases line up with TRBD1. The DNA ends 3 residues before the CDR3 does, and the rest of the CDR3 is filled in from the germline J gene. CDR1 and CDR2 from the germline V gene are KGHSH and LQKENI. The CDR3 is made up of 13 amino acids.

Note on this clone: The read halts 3 residues ahead of the CDR3 end, with the missing end drawn from the germline J gene. The gene calls are TRBV28 and TRBJ2-7, with 7 bases fitting TRBD1. The V and J ends lost 7 bases and 2 bases, in that order; junction bases with no gene match: 11. CDR1 and CDR2 (germline): MDHEN, SYDVKM. CDR3 length equals 15 residues. The covered CDR3 bases are TGTGCCAGCAATATGAAGGACAGGAGGACCTACGAG. Translation: CASNMKDRRTYE. The CDR3 in full is CASNMKDRRTYEQYF.

Comment on this clone: The read terminates 3 residues ahead of where the CDR3 ends, so the germline J gene completes it. This chain uses TRBV7-3 with TRBJ1-2; TRBD1 matches at 12 bases. The germline CDR1 and CDR2 sequences are SGHTA and FQGTGA. The CDR3 extends over 15 amino acids. The covered CDR3 bases are TGTGCCAGCAGCTTAGGTGGGACAGGGGGCAACGAC. Amino acid sequence: CASSLGGTGGND. The entire CDR3 protein is CASSLGGTGGNDYTF.

A remark on this clone: Read sequence stops 3 residues before the CDR3 end, and the germline J gene provides the missing end. Additional DNA sequences in this sample encode the identical CDR3. This rearrangement joins TRBV6-2 or TRBV6-3 to TRBJ1-2; possibly TRBD1 for D (5 bases). Germline V gives CDR1 MNHEY, CDR2 SVGEGT. The CDR3 spans 15 residues. Incomplete CDR3 DNA: TGTGCCAGCAGAAACGGGGGGTTAGGTCTCGGCGGT. It yields the protein CASRNGGLGLGG. The whole CDR3 protein reads CASRNGGLGLGGYTF.

This CDR3 reads CASSKAGGMMVEQFF. The sequenced part of the CDR3 DNA is TGTGCCAGCAGCAAAGCGGGGGGTATGATGGTTGAG. The J gene is TRBJ2-1, the V gene TRBV14, with 9 bases matching TRBD2. The DNA ends 3 residues before the CDR3 does, and the rest of the CDR3 is filled in from the germline J gene. Germline V gene sequence: CDR1 SGHDN, CDR2 FVKESK. This CDR3 comprises 15 residues. V was clipped by 5 bases and J by 9 bases; unmatched bases: 11.

In regard to this clone: The missing CDR3 end, 3 residues past where the read stops, is filled in from the germline J gene. The V call is TRBV7-2, the J call TRBJ2-2; tentatively, D is TRBD1 (6 bases). There are 14 residues in the CDR3. V was clipped by 5 bases and J by 7 bases, with 14 bases between them. Germline V lookup: CDR1 SGHTA, CDR2 FQGNSA. CDR3 bases read: TGTGCCAGCAGCCTAGACAGGTCCTACGGGGAG. It codes for CASSLDRSYGE. The whole CDR3 protein is CASSLDRSYGELFF.

Remarks on this clone: The read ends 3 residues shy of where the CDR3 ends; the end is completed using the germline J gene. The J gene is TRBJ2-7, the V gene TRBV28, with 7 bases lining up with TRBD1. This CDR3 contains 14 residues. Losses at the gene ends were 7 bases for V and 1 base for J; bases not matched to a gene: 7. CDR1 and CDR2 (germline): MDHEN, SYDVKM. CDR3 bases read: TGTGCCAGCAATTCCCGGGACAGATCCTACGAG. This translates into CASNSRDRSYE. The complete CDR3 reads CASNSRDRSYEQYF.

A word on this clone: One end of the junction fails to match germline, which may point to a read error. Read sequence stops 3 residues before the CDR3 end, and the germline J gene provides the missing end. The V gene is TRBV7-9, the J gene TRBJ1-1; TRBD1 is a possible D gene (6 bases). The CDR3 sequence is 15 residues long. The V gene's germline CDR1 is SEHNR and CDR2 FQNEAQ (reference sequence). The CDR3 loop reads CSSSLYSSGGATAFF. CDR3 bases read: TGTTCCAGCAGCTTATATTCTAGCGGGGGGGCGACA.

As for this clone: The CDR3 end lies 3 residues beyond the end of the read and is filled in from the germline J gene. V gene TRBV19 combines with J gene TRBJ2-3; 16 bases line up with TRBD2. CDR1 LNHDA and CDR2 SQIVND come from the germline V gene (reference sequence). The CDR3 consists of 15 residues. J was trimmed by 6 bases and V by 8 bases; bases with no gene match: 5. Partial CDR3 DNA: TGTGCCAGTTCCGGGACTAGCGGGGGGGCGGATACG. It is translated as CASSGTSGGADT. The full CDR3 protein is CASSGTSGGADTQYF.

A remark on this clone: The CDR3 goes on 3 residues after the read ends, and that part is filled in from the germline J gene. The chain uses TRBV6-2 or TRBV6-3 and TRBJ2-4, with a tentative D call TRBD2 (7 bases). Germline V lookup: CDR1 MNHEY, CDR2 SVGEGT. This CDR3 comprises 15 residues. The sequenced part of the CDR3 DNA is TGTGCCAGCAGCCTGGAAGGGGGGGCCGGGGAGACT. Translating gives CASSLEGGAGET. The CDR3 reads in full as CASSLEGGAGETQYF.

A word on this clone: The read terminates 3 residues before the CDR3 end, so the remaining end is supplied by the germline J gene. The chain links TRBV11-1 to TRBJ2-3; D perhaps matches TRBD1 (5 bases). Germline loops: CDR1 SGHAT, CDR2 FQDESV (reference sequence). V dropped 3 bases and J dropped 4 bases, with 8 bases sitting between them. This CDR3 comprises 13 residues. CDR3 protein: CASSFTGPDTQYF. The sequenced CDR3 bases are TGTGCCAGCAGCTTTACAGGCCCAGATACG.

This clone is labeled medium-sized based on frequency. The read stops 3 residues short of the end of the CDR3; the missing end is completed from the germline J gene. The chain couples TRBV24-1 to TRBJ2-2, with 14 positions matching TRBD2. The CDR3 contains 17 residues. The V segment lost 2 bases and the J segment 5 bases; nucleotides outside the gene matches: 3. Germline V gene data show CDR1 as KGHDR and CDR2 as SFDVKD. The CDR3 DNA, read in part, is TGTGCCACCAGTGATTGGACTAGCGGGGGGATTACCGGGGAG. Its protein is CATSDWTSGGITGE. The entire CDR3 is CATSDWTSGGITGELFF.

With respect to this clone: With the read ending 3 residues before the CDR3 end, the germline J gene is used to fill in that end. J is TRBJ2-6 and V is TRBV5-1, with a possible D match to TRBD1 (6 bases). This CDR3 region has 18 residues. Between the trimmed V and J ends, which lost 4 bases and 0 bases, there was a span of 17 bases. Germline assignment: CDR1 SGHRS and CDR2 YFSETQ. This CDR3 is CASSLSGQLYSGANVLTF. Incomplete CDR3 DNA: TGCGCCAGCAGCCTTTCGGGACAACTCTACTCTGGGGCCAACGTC.

Worth noting for this clone: At one end the junction does not follow the germline gene, possibly because of a read error. The read stops 3 residues short of the end of the CDR3; the missing end is completed from the germline J gene. The chain carries TRBV12-5 and TRBJ2-3, with D uncertain. The CDR3 is made up of 14 amino acids. The germline CDR1 and CDR2 sequences are LGHNT and FRNRAP. The CDR3 spells CANGFRVSTDTQYF. Partial CDR3 DNA: TGTGCTAATGGTTTTAGGGTTTCCACAGATACG.

As for this clone: Read sequence stops 3 residues before the CDR3 end, and the germline J gene provides the missing end. V gene TRBV5-6 combines with J gene TRBJ2-4; D gene ambiguous. This CDR3 contains 13 residues. Germline V gene sequence: CDR1 SGHDT, CDR2 YYEEEE. The CDR3 here is CASSDRPNYGQYF. Partial CDR3 DNA: TGTGCCAGCAGCGACCGACCGAACTATGGT.